Sequencing of this T cell receptor (beta chain) was carried out in a study of T cell responses to AZD1222 COVID-19 vaccine. Findings of the study overall: The donors showed a predominance of white British ancestry and of females, with possible underestimation of clonal diversity.

The CDR3 runs 12 residues. Germline V gene lookup returns CDR1 MNHNY and CDR2 SVGAGI (reference sequence). Trimming stripped 6 bases from V and 4 bases from J, with 10 bases between. Some clones are missing from TCRdb's copy, which holds only in-frame ones; the method was immunoSEQ multiplex PCR. The sample lists 150,000 or so clones, nearly 95% occurring once. The sample holds a few counts of this clone. The antigen remains undetermined. The sequencing used peripheral blood, collected on day 0 of AZD1222 vaccination. The receptor's source is an adult in good health. The V gene is TRBV6-6, the J gene TRBJ2-7; D gene unclear. The CDR3 DNA is TGTGCCAGCAGGTCGGGTCTATACGAGCAGTACTTC. Its translation: CASRSGLYEQYF.